This T cell receptor beta chain was recorded in a study of T cell responses to AZD1222 COVID-19 vaccine. With respect to this clone: Its antigen is not identified.

Whole-study results and caveats: Unmutated variant regions are reportedly targeted by nearly half of spike-specific TCRs. No repertoire was sampled before or during the peak T cell response, only after it. Clonal diversity was possibly underestimated, and the donors were mostly white British, with more females.

Germline values: CDR1 WSHSY, CDR2 SAAADI. Trimming pared 3 bases from V and 9 bases from J, leaving 20 bases between. The CDR3 sequence is 15 residues long. Profiled with immunoSEQ multiplex PCR; TCRdb holds only in-frame clones, not every one. The table includes approximately 150,000 clones, 90% to 95% detected once. The TCR was taken from an adult in good health. The sequenced sample was peripheral blood, obtained on day 0 of AZD1222 vaccination. J is TRBJ1-2 and V is TRBV10-2, with D possibly TRBD1 on 6 matching bases. CDR3 protein: CASSDPTGITSSYTF. The CDR3 DNA is TGCGCCAGCAGTGATCCTACAGGGATAACTAGCAGCTACACCTTC.